The T cell receptor (beta chain) described here comes from a study of human T cells and chemical hapten exposure. Stated time point: pre-sensitization, week 0. Treatment here: therapeutic diphenylcyclopropenone sensitization with weekly scalp DPC. Investigators collected blood before applying each patch test. Trimming left V 1 base short and J 2 bases short, with 6 bases between. CDR1 SGHTA and CDR2 FQGNSA come from the germline V gene. The CDR3 spans 13 residues. General study findings and limits: Patch test score was positively correlated with the counts of TCRs that had expanded at PT1.

TCRdb fed the RACE reads into MiXCR, producing one record per CDR3 protein. The sample lists approximately 50,000 distinct CDR3 sequences, about 11% occurring once. Remarks on this clonotype: The antigen is undetermined.

Material: whole blood, obtained in connection with sensitization to the hapten diphenylcyclopropenone (DPC). The chain combines TRBV7-2 with TRBJ2-7; D is ambiguous. This TCR came from a middle-aged woman with alopecia areata. Some clones in this sample may be carry-over from other donors' samples. The CDR3 sequence: CASSLDPAYEQYF. Written as DNA, the CDR3 is TGTGCCAGCAGCTTAGACCCAGCCTACGAGCAGTACTTC.